The 32 T cell receptor beta chains below were found in one sample sequenced in a study of cytomegalovirus exposure and HLA in healthy donors (dated by TCRdb to about 2017). Receptor libraries were prepared by the immunoSEQ multiplex PCR assay. The multiplex PCR relied on a mix of 60 forward primers for TCR Vbeta segments and 13 reverse primers for TCR Jbeta segments. The table was pulled from immuneACCESS by TCRdb, which kept in-frame rearrangements only. Such tables lose some clones; where checked, under half of the loss comes from unresolved V genes, and the rest has no known cause. In this sample the table shows 200,000 to 250,000 clones, approximately 70% of which occur a single time. The ten biggest clones cover 2.6% of the sample. Sequenced sample: PBMCs. The source is a middle-aged man in good health and CMV-seropositive.

The chain is built from TRBV7-3 and TRBJ1-1, with D unclear. The CDR3 extends over 14 amino acids. CDR1 and CDR2 from the germline V gene are SGHTA and FQGTGA. Trimming pared 5 bases from V and 5 bases from J, leaving 15 bases between. The CDR3 protein is CASSPSDTVTEAFF. The CDR3 bases are TGTGCCAGCAGCCCATCTGATACGGTAACTGAAGCTTTCTTT. The full variable domain, in which reference TRBV7-3 and TRBJ1-1 provide the parts outside the CDR3, is GAGVSQTPSNKVTEKGKYVELRCDPISGHTALYWYRQSLGQGPEFLIYFQGTGAADDSGLPNDRFFAVRPEGSVSTLKIQRTERGDSAVYLCASSPSDTVTEAFFGQGTRLTVV.

The chain links TRBV21-1 to TRBJ2-4; the table's D gene call, TRBD2, was not cross checked with the DNA. TRBV21-1 is annotated as a pseudogene. The CDR3 extends over 17 amino acids. In DNA form, the CDR3 reads TGTGCCAGCAGCCCTATAGCGGGGGCCTTAGCCAAAAACATTCAGTACTTC. Its protein is CASSPIAGALAKNIQYF.

This chain links TRBV13 with TRBJ1-2, with 10 bases lining up with TRBD1. CDR1 PRHDT and CDR2 FYEKMQ come from the germline V gene (reference sequence). J gave up 5 bases and V 1 base, and 13 bases lay outside the gene matches. The CDR3 spans 18 residues. The CDR3 nucleotides read TGTGCCAGCAGCTTAGAACCTCCGGGACAGGGGACGACTTATGGCTACACCTTC. This codes for CASSLEPPGQGTTYGYTF.

The chain is built from TRBV4-1 and TRBJ2-2; 7 bases are a match to TRBD1. Germline trimming cut 2 bases from V and 1 base from J; bases unmatched to any gene: 10. The V gene's germline CDR1 is MGHRA and CDR2 YSYEKL. The CDR3 runs 18 residues. The CDR3 here is CASSQLSSGQRNTGELFF. In DNA form, the CDR3 reads TGCGCCAGCAGCCAATTATCGTCGGGACAGAGGAACACCGGGGAGCTGTTTTTT.

The rearrangement joins TRBV6-5 to TRBJ2-6, with TRBD1 as a possible D gene (6 bases). The germline V gene has CDR1 MNHEY and CDR2 SVGAGI. V lost 0 bases, J lost 1 base, and 7 bases lay in between. The CDR3 runs to 16 residues. The CDR3 sequence: CASSYSQGSGANVLTF. In DNA, the CDR3 is TGTGCCAGCAGTTACTCCCAGGGGTCTGGGGCCAACGTCCTGACTTTC.

The V gene is TRBV27, the J gene TRBJ2-3; TRBD2 aligns across 13 bases. The germline gives CDR1 MNHEY, CDR2 SMNVEV (reference sequence). The CDR3 runs to 16 residues. V shed 6 bases and J 6 bases; nucleotides not matched to a gene: 9. The CDR3 loop is CASSIGLAGEGDTQYF. CDR3 sequence (DNA): TGTGCCAGCAGCATTGGACTAGCGGGGGAGGGGGATACGCAGTATTTT.

This clone was seen once. The chain joins TRBV7-3 to TRBJ2-1; TRBD1 is a possible D gene (5 bases). This CDR3 is built from 16 residues. The germline V and J ends were trimmed by 0 bases and 8 bases, with 17 bases remaining between them. Germline values: CDR1 SGHTA, CDR2 FQGTGA. The CDR3 protein is CASSLTGQGRRYEQFF. The CDR3 DNA sequence: TGTGCCAGCAGCTTAACGGGGCAGGGTAGGAGATATGAGCAGTTCTTC.

V and J are TRBV19 and TRBJ1-4, with a possible D match to TRBD1 (5 bases). Germline V lookup: CDR1 LNHDA, CDR2 SQIVND (reference sequence). Trimming removed 8 bases from V and 7 bases from J, with 23 bases in between. The CDR3 has 16 residues. In DNA, the CDR3 is TGTGCCAGTGGAGGGGACCTCACAGTGGGGGGTGAAAAACTGTTTTTT. This codes for CASGGDLTVGGEKLFF.

This clone was picked up a small number of times. The chain couples TRBV6-5 to TRBJ1-1; D perhaps matches TRBD1 (6 bases). V was clipped by 2 bases and J by 1 base, with 14 bases between them. Per the germline V gene, CDR1 is MNHEY and CDR2 is SVGAGI. The CDR3 contains 16 residues. DNA for the CDR3: TGTGCCAGCAGTTACGGGGGGGCTCGTAAGAACACTGAAGCTTTCTTT. This translates into CASSYGGARKNTEAFF.

This clone appeared once. The chain combines TRBV25-1 with TRBJ1-1; D is uncertain. V gave up 8 bases and J gave up 1 base, with 11 bases separating them. Germline V gene data show CDR1 as MGHDK and CDR2 as SYGVNS. The CDR3 covers 13 residues. CDR3 protein: CASALASNTEAFF. CDR3 DNA: TGTGCCAGCGCTTTGGCCTCGAACACTGAAGCTTTCTTT.

This clone was recorded once. This chain uses TRBV4-3 with TRBJ2-2; D ambiguous. This CDR3 has 15 amino acids. Deletions cut 1 base from V and 1 base from J, with 7 bases between. From germline, CDR1 is LGHNA and CDR2 YSLEER. The CDR3: CASSQVALNTGELFF. CDR3 DNA sequence: TGCGCCAGCAGCCAAGTAGCTCTGAACACCGGGGAGCTGTTTTTT.

The V and J genes are TRBV4-2 and TRBJ2-1, with TRBD2 matching 13 bases. This CDR3 spans 18 amino acids. Trimming cost V 4 bases and J 5 bases; bases outside gene matches: 11. Germline V gene sequence: CDR1 LGHNA, CDR2 YNFKEQ. The CDR3 DNA reads as TGTGCCAGCAGCCCACCCTTCATAACTAGCGGGGGGGACAATGAGCAGTTCTTC. Translated, it gives CASSPPFITSGGDNEQFF.

This clone was counted once. V is TRBV5-6 and J is TRBJ2-7; D remains unclear. Trimming left V 3 bases short and J 5 bases short, with 18 bases between. This CDR3 is built from 15 residues. The germline V gene encodes CDR1 SGHDT and CDR2 YYEEEE. In DNA form, the CDR3 reads TGTGCCAGCAGCTCCCCGACACGGTTGTTGAACGAGCAGTACTTC. Its translation: CASSSPTRLLNEQYF.

V gene TRBV6-5 combines with J gene TRBJ1-2; D is ambiguous. CDR3 size: 13 residues. V was clipped by 2 bases and J by 4 bases, with 8 bases between them. CDR1 and CDR2 (germline): MNHEY, SVGAGI. This CDR3 reads CASSYGQVYGYTF. CDR3 nucleotide sequence: TGTGCCAGCAGTTACGGGCAGGTCTATGGCTACACCTTC.

CDR3 sequence reads: CASSYLSSYNSPLHF. Here the CDR3 DNA reads TGTGCCAGCAGCTACCTTAGCTCCTATAATTCACCCCTCCACTTT. The chain uses TRBV5-6 and TRBJ1-6; D gene uncertain. Per germline, CDR1 SGHDT and CDR2 YYEEEE. This CDR3 has 15 residues. Trimming removed 3 bases from V and 0 bases from J, with 7 bases in between.

V and J are TRBV6-1 and TRBJ2-1; D gene ambiguous. V lost 2 bases and J lost 0, with 8 bases in between. CDR3 length equals 15 residues. The germline CDR1 and CDR2 sequences are MNHNS and SASEGT. The CDR3 DNA sequence: TGTGCCAGCAGTGAAACACCGGGCTCCTACAATGAGCAGTTCTTC. Its protein is CASSETPGSYNEQFF.

The chain is built from TRBV6-6 and TRBJ1-3; D may be TRBD1 (5 bases). From germline, CDR1 is MNHNY and CDR2 SVGAGI (reference sequence). The germline V and J ends were trimmed by 6 bases and 2 bases, with 17 bases remaining between them. This CDR3 contains 16 residues. CDR3 amino acids: CASSPLLGPPGNTIYF. The CDR3 region has the DNA TGTGCCAGCAGCCCCCTCTTGGGGCCACCTGGAAACACCATATATTTT.

The chain is built from TRBV19 and TRBJ2-3; 13 positions match TRBD2. The CDR3 loop spans 16 amino acids. Germline lookup yields CDR1 LNHDA and CDR2 SQIVND (reference sequence). The J segment lost 11 bases and the V segment lost 4 bases, leaving 12 bases of the junction unmatched. The CDR3 here is CASSTTGLAGDSLQYF. CDR3 in DNA: TGTGCCAGTAGTACCACAGGACTAGCGGGGGACTCGTTGCAGTATTTT.

The rearrangement links TRBV4-1 to TRBJ1-2, with 7 bases that match TRBD1. The V and J ends lost 4 bases and 5 bases, in that order; junction bases with no gene match: 4. The CDR3 runs to 13 residues. Germline assignment: CDR1 MGHRA and CDR2 YSYEKL. The CDR3 DNA is TGCGCCAGCAGCCCCCAGACAGGGTATGGCTACACCTTC. Protein sequence: CASSPQTGYGYTF.

The genes are TRBV2 and TRBJ2-2; TRBD2 aligns across 8 bases. Per the germline V gene, CDR1 is SNHLY and CDR2 is FYNNEI. Trimming at V came to 6 bases and at J to 6 bases, leaving 6 bases not matched to a gene. This CDR3 comprises 14 residues. The CDR3 is CASSATGGAGELFF. The CDR3 DNA follows: TGTGCCAGCAGCGCTACCGGGGGGGCCGGGGAGCTGTTTTTT.

The rearrangement uses TRBV4-3 and TRBJ2-1, with a weak D call TRBD1 (5 bases). V was trimmed by 0 bases and J by 10 bases, leaving 13 bases between them. The CDR3 extends over 14 amino acids. Germline CDR1 and CDR2: LGHNA and YSLEER. Written as DNA, the CDR3 is TGCGCCAGCAGCCAAGATTTAGGGGTGCAGGAGCAGTTCTTC. This translates into CASSQDLGVQEQFF.

The chain joins TRBV6-5 to TRBJ2-5; 10 bases line up with TRBD1. V lost 0 bases and J lost 4; bases outside the gene matches: 2. This CDR3 spans 15 amino acids. CDR1 is MNHEY, CDR2 SVGAGI, per germline. The chain's CDR3 is CASSYSRDRGETQYF. The CDR3 DNA sequence: TGTGCCAGCAGTTACTCCAGGGACAGGGGAGAGACCCAGTACTTC.

The rearrangement joins TRBV5-1 to TRBJ1-3; TRBD1 matches 8 bases. V shed 1 base and J 0 bases; nucleotides not matched to a gene: 6. Germline V gene data show CDR1 as SGHRS and CDR2 as YFSETQ. The CDR3 is 17 amino acids. CDR3 sequence (DNA): TGCGCCAGCAGCTTGACGGGACAGGTTTCCTCTGGAAACACCATATATTTT. Translation gives CASSLTGQVSSGNTIYF.

CDR3: CASSQDGGGGQPQHF. In DNA form, the CDR3 reads TGCGCCAGCAGCCAAGATGGGGGAGGTGGTCAGCCCCAGCATTTT. This chain connects TRBV4-3 to TRBJ1-5, with D possibly being TRBD1 (5 bases). CDR3 size: 15 residues. V shed 0 bases and J shed 6 bases, with 12 bases lying between them. Per germline, CDR1 LGHNA and CDR2 YSLEER.

The rearrangement links TRBV15 to TRBJ2-3; D call uncertain. Trimming stripped 2 bases from V and 2 bases from J, with 2 bases between. The germline gives CDR1 LNHNV, CDR2 YYDKDF (reference sequence). This CDR3 has 12 amino acids. The CDR3 DNA reads as TGTGCCACCAGCAGACACACAGATACGCAGTATTTT. Translation: CATSRHTDTQYF. Variable domain in full (rest from reference TRBV15 and TRBJ2-3): DAMVIQNPRYQVTQFGKPVTLSCSQTLNHNVMYWYQQKSSQAPKLLFHYYDKDFNNEADTPDNFQSRRPNTSFCFLDIRSPGLGDTAMYLCATSRHTDTQYFGPGTRLTVL.

The chain has TRBV13 and TRBJ1-1; perhaps TRBD1 as D (5 bases). The CDR3 extends over 13 amino acids. Trimming took 8 bases from V and 5 from J, leaving 15 bases between them. Germline V gene lookup returns CDR1 PRHDT and CDR2 FYEKMQ (reference sequence). CDR3 region: CASGLGGFTEAFF. In nucleotides, the CDR3 is TGTGCCAGCGGCCTCGGGGGTTTTACTGAAGCTTTCTTT.

The CDR3 here is CASSLLDRGGYTF. In DNA form, the CDR3 reads TGTGCCAGCAGTTTGTTGGACAGGGGTGGCTACACCTTC. This rearrangement joins TRBV28 to TRBJ1-2; 9 bases are a match to TRBD1. Trimming took 3 bases from V and 7 from J; bases not matched to a gene: 3. The V gene's germline CDR1 is MDHEN and CDR2 SYDVKM. The CDR3 has 13 residues.

The V gene is TRBV5-5, the J gene TRBJ2-7, with TRBD1 identical over 10 bases. The CDR3 runs to 15 residues. CDR1 and CDR2 (germline): SGHKS, YYEKEE (reference sequence). Trimming removed 4 bases from V and 0 bases from J; junction bases left unmatched: 4. In DNA form, the CDR3 reads TGTGCCAGCAGCAGATGGACAGGGGGCTCCTACGAGCAGTACTTC. This codes for CASSRWTGGSYEQYF.

This chain uses TRBV7-8 with TRBJ2-7; 7 nucleotides agree with TRBD2. Germline CDR1 SGHVS, CDR2 FQNEAQ. V lost 5 bases to trimming and J lost 2 bases; unmatched junction nucleotides: 6. The CDR3 length is 14 residues. The CDR3 DNA follows: TGTGCCAGCAGCGCGCGCGGGGGAACCTACGAGCAGTACTTC. Translation gives CASSARGGTYEQYF.

In DNA, the CDR3 is TGTGCCAGCAGCGTAGGGGAACAGGGGGCATGGGGCTACACCTTC. Amino acids: CASSVGEQGAWGYTF. The rearrangement joins TRBV9 to TRBJ1-2; 9 bases fit TRBD1. With V trimmed by 0 bases and J by 8 bases, 8 bases remained unmatched. CDR1 is SGDLS, CDR2 YYNGEE, per germline. This CDR3 is 15 amino acids long.

This rearrangement joins TRBV7-2 to TRBJ2-1; the D gene is possibly TRBD1 (5 bases). CDR1 SGHTA and CDR2 FQGNSA come from the germline V gene. V shed 5 bases and J shed 8 bases, with 16 bases lying between them. This CDR3 has 14 amino acids. CDR3 residues: CASSPRGEDHEQFF. In DNA form, the CDR3 reads TGTGCCAGCAGCCCTAGGGGTGAGGACCATGAGCAGTTCTTC. Drawing the rest from reference TRBV7-2 and TRBJ2-1, the complete variable domain is GAGVSQSPSNKVTEKGKDVELRCDPISGHTALYWYRQSLGQGLEFLIYFQGNSAPDKSGLPSDRFSAERTGGSVSTLTIQRTQQEDSAVYLCASSPRGEDHEQFFGPGTRLTVL.

This chain joins TRBV7-2 and TRBJ2-3; D is perhaps TRBD1 (5 bases). V was trimmed by 5 bases and J by 8 bases, leaving 14 bases between them. Germline CDR1 reads SGHTA; CDR2 reads FQGNSA. There are 13 residues in the CDR3. In nucleotides, the CDR3 is TGTGCCAGCAGCCCGCAACGACAGACTACGCAGTATTTT. It is translated as CASSPQRQTTQYF.